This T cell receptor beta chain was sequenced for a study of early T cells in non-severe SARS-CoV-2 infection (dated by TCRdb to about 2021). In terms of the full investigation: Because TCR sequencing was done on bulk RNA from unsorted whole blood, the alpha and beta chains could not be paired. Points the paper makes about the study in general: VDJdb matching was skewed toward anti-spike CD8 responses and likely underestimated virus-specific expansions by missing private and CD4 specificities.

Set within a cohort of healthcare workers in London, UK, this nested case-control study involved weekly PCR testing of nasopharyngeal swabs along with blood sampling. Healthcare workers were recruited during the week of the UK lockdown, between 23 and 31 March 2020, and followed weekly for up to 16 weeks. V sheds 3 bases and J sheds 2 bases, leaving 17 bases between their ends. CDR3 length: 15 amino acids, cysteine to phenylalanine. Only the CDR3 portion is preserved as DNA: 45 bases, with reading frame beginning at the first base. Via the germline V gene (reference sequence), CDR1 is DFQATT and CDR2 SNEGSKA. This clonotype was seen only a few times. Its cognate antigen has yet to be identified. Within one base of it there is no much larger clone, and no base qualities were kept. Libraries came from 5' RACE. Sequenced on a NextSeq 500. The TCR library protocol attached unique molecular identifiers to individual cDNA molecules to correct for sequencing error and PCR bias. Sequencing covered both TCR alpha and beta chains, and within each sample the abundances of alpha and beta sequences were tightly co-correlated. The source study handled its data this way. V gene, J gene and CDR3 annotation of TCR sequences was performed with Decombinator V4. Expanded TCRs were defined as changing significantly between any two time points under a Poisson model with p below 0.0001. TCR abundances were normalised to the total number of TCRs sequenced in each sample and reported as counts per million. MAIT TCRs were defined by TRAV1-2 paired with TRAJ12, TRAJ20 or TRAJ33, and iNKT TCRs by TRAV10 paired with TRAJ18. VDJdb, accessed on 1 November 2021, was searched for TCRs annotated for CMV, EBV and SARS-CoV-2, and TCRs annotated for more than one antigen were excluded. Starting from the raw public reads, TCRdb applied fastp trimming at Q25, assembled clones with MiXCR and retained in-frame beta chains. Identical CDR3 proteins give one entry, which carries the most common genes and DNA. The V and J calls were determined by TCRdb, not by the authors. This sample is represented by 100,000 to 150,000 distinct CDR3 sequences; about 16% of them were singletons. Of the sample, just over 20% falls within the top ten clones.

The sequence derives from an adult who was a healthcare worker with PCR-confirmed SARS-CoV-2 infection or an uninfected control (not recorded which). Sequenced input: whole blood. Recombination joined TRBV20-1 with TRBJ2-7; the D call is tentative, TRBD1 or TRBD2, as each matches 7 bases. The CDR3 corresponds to CSARRGGTDAYEQYF. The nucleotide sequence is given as TGCAGTGCTAGGAGGGGGGGGACAGATGCCTACGAGCAGTACTTC.